This TCR beta chain was obtained from a study of cytomegalovirus exposure and HLA in healthy donors. The germline gives CDR1 MNHEY, CDR2 SMNVEV (reference sequence). The trim removed 3 bases at V and 2 bases at J, leaving 2 bases unmatched. There are 15 residues in the CDR3. Primers: 60 Vbeta forward and 13 Jbeta reverse. Authors' data handling: Later, tens of millions of unique TCR beta chains were counted in an analysis, and about 10 million of them were shared. Assay used: immunoSEQ multiplex PCR; TCRdb lists only in-frame clones, some missing. V, J and clone size are those of that table, while D and trimming were read from the DNA. The repertoire holds over 150,000 clones, approximately 78% seen once, with roughly 13% in the top ten.

The sequencing sample was made of PBMCs. The sequence came from a woman between 50 and 59 years old in good health and CMV-seropositive. V and J are TRBV27 and TRBJ2-1; 9 positions match TRBD2. The CDR3: CASSFIAGAYNEQFF. The CDR3 nucleotides are TGTGCCAGCAGTTTTATAGCGGGGGCCTACAATGAGCAGTTCTTC.